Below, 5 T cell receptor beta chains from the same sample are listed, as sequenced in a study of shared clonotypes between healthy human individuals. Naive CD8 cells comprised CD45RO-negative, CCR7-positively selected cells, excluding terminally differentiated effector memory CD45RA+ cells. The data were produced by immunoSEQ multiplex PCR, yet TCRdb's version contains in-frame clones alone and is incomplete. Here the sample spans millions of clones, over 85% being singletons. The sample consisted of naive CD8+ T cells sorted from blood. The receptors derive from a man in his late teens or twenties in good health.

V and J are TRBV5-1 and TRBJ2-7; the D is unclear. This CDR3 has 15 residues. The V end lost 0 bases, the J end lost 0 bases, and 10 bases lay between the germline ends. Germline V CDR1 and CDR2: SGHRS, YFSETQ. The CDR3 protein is CASSLGSTSSYEQYF. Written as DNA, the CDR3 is TGCGCCAGCAGCTTGGGATCGACGAGCTCCTACGAGCAGTACTTC.

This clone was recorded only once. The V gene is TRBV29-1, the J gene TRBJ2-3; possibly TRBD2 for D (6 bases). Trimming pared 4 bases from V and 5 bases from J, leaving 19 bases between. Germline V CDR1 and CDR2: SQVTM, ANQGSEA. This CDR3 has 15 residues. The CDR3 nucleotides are TGCAGCGTTGTAGTAGTGGGACTCCTGAGAGATACGCAGTATTTT. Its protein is CSVVVVGLLRDTQYF.

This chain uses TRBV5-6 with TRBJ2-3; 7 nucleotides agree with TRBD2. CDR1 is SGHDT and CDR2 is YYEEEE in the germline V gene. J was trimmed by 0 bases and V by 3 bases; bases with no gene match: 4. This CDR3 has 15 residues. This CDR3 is CASSSTGGSTDTQYF. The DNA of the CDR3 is TGTGCCAGCAGCTCCACCGGGGGGAGCACAGATACGCAGTATTTT.

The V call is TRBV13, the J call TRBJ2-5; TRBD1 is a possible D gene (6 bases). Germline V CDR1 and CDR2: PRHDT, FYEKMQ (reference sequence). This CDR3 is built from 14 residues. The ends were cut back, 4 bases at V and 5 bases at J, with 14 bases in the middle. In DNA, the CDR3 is TGTGCCAGCAGCTCCCGGACAGATTGGGAGACCCAGTACTTC. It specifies CASSSRTDWETQYF. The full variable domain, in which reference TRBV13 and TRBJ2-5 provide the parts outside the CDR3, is AAGVIQSPRHLIKEKRETATLKCYPIPRHDTVYWYQQGPGQDPQFLISFYEKMQSDKGSIPDRFSAQQFSDYHSELNMSSLELGDSALYFCASSSRTDWETQYFGPGTRLLVL.

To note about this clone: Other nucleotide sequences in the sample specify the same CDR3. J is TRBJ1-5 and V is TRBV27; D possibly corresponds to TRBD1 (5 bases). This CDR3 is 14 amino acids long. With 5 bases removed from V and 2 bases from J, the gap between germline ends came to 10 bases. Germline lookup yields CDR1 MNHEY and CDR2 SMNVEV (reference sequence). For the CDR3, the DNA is TGTGCCAGCAGTCAGCAGGGTGGCAATCAGCCCCAGCATTTT. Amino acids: CASSQQGGNQPQHF.